The clone carrying this T cell receptor (beta chain) has ten or more counts. Its cognate antigen is unknown. The read terminates 3 residues ahead of where the CDR3 ends, so the germline J gene completes it. Method: immunoSEQ multiplex PCR; TCRdb's copy keeps in-frame clones and lacks some. The table lists about 64,000 clones, no singletons, with about 1.5% in the top ten. The source of the sample is a study of T cell clonality in common variable immunodeficiency. Study observations and caveats: Fewer deletions and N-nucleotide insertions were reportedly seen in common variable immunodeficiency TCR beta sequences. Shared TCRbeta clones were fewer between CVID subjects than controls.

This CDR3 region has 14 residues. V lost 4 bases and J lost 3, with 10 bases in between. CDR1 is SEHNR and CDR2 is FQNEAQ in the germline V gene (reference sequence). The chain carries TRBV7-9 and TRBJ2-4; D is ambiguous. The sequence was collected from a person aged 18 to 75 in good health. The specimen was peripheral blood mononuclear cells. The part of the CDR3 DNA that was read is TGTGCCAGCAGCTCCCTCCCCAGCAAAAACATT. This encodes CASSSLPSKNI. The whole CDR3 sequence reads CASSSLPSKNIQYF.